These 31 T cell receptor beta chains came from one sample sequenced in a study of cytotoxic CD8 clonotypes in ibrutinib-treated CLL. Repertoires were generated with immunoSEQ multiplex PCR, while TCRdb's copy carries only in-frame clones and drops some. The sample holds 200,000 to 250,000 clones, 70% seen once. This specimen was PBMCs, taken after 24 months of ibrutinib treatment. Source of these receptors: a human donor with chronic lymphocytic leukemia.

The rearrangement joins TRBV29-1 to TRBJ2-1; D is unresolved. Trimming took off 5 bases at V and 0 bases at J, with 8 bases between the two ends. The V gene's germline CDR1 is SQVTM and CDR2 ANQGSEA. The CDR3 runs 13 residues. CDR3 region: CSVLQSSYNEQFF. The CDR3 DNA is TGCAGCGTTTTACAGAGCTCCTACAATGAGCAGTTCTTC.

The chain couples TRBV9 to TRBJ2-6; D may be TRBD1 or TRBD2 (5 bases each). This CDR3 comprises 16 residues. Germline V gene sequence: CDR1 SGDLS, CDR2 YYNGEE. The germline V and J ends were trimmed by 7 bases and 0 bases, with 14 bases remaining between them. DNA of the CDR3: TGTGCCAGCTCGGGGACGTTAAGCTCTGGGGCCAACGTCCTGACTTTC. Protein sequence: CASSGTLSSGANVLTF.

The rearrangement uses TRBV5-1 and TRBJ2-7; perhaps TRBD2 as D (6 bases). With 0 bases removed from V and 3 bases from J, the gap between germline ends came to 13 bases. Germline V CDR1 and CDR2: SGHRS, YFSETQ. CDR3 length equals 15 residues. The CDR3 DNA is TGCGCCAGCAGCTTGGTGGCTAGCGAAGACTACGAGCAGTACTTC. Residues: CASSLVASEDYEQYF.

The V and J genes are TRBV28 and TRBJ2-1, with no clear D. V was shortened by 6 bases and J by 0 bases, with 15 bases between the two germline ends. The CDR3 sequence is 16 residues long. The germline gives CDR1 MDHEN, CDR2 SYDVKM. The CDR3 DNA is TGTGCCAGCAGCCTAACGGACGGCGGCTCCTACAATGAGCAGTTCTTC. This gives the protein CASSLTDGGSYNEQFF.

The count of this clone is one. The chain is built from TRBV29-1 and TRBJ2-5; 7 nucleotides align to TRBD1. V was pared by 1 base and J by 4 bases, with 9 bases of the junction left unmatched. The CDR3 consists of 15 residues. Germline CDR1 reads SQVTM; CDR2 reads ANQGSEA. This CDR3 is CSVEAFRGPRETQYF. CDR3 DNA: TGCAGCGTTGAAGCTTTTAGGGGGCCGAGAGAGACCCAGTACTTC. The full variable domain, rest sourced from reference TRBV29-1 and TRBJ2-5, is SAVISQKPSRDICQRGTSLTIQCQVDSQVTMMFWYRQQPGQSLTLIATANQGSEATYESGFVIDKFPISRPNLTFSTLTVSNMSPEDSSIYLCSVEAFRGPRETQYFGPGTRLLVL.

The chain employs TRBV9 and TRBJ2-7; 16 nucleotides line up with TRBD2. The CDR3 loop spans 17 amino acids. The V gene's germline CDR1 is SGDLS and CDR2 YYNGEE. The trim removed 0 bases at V and 1 base at J, leaving 1 base unmatched. CDR3 sequence reads: CASSVAGLAGGSYEQYF. The CDR3 nucleotides read TGTGCCAGCAGCGTAGCGGGACTAGCGGGAGGGTCCTACGAGCAGTACTTC.

The chain uses TRBV29-1 and TRBJ1-5; D possibly corresponds to TRBD1 (5 bases). CDR1 and CDR2 (germline): SQVTM, ANQGSEA. The V end was cut by 0 bases, the J end by 4 bases, with 7 bases between. CDR3 size: 13 residues. The CDR3 DNA reads as TGCAGCGTTGAAGAGGGGCCGAATCAGCCCCAGCATTTT. Translating it yields CSVEEGPNQPQHF.

The V gene is TRBV5-1, the J gene TRBJ2-7, with D possibly matching TRBD1 (5 bases). This CDR3 contains 14 residues. Trimming stripped 5 bases from V and 1 base from J, with 13 bases between. Looked up from germline, CDR1 is SGHRS and CDR2 is YFSETQ. The DNA of the CDR3 is TGCGCCAGCAGTTTCAGGGATAGGTCCTACGAGCAGTACTTC. Protein sequence: CASSFRDRSYEQYF.

In this sample, this clone turned up once. The CDR3 DNA sequence: TGTGCCAGCAGTGACAGGAATAATAATGAAAAACTGTTTTTT. Translation: CASSDRNNNEKLFF. The chain is built from TRBV28 and TRBJ1-4; TRBD1 might be the D (6 bases). Trimming shortened V by 5 bases and J by 4 bases, and 11 bases separated the two germline ends. The CDR3 totals 14 residues. Germline-derived CDR1 and CDR2 are MDHEN and SYDVKM.

This chain uses TRBV5-1 with TRBJ2-1; 9 bases fit TRBD1. Germline V gene data show CDR1 as SGHRS and CDR2 as YFSETQ. The CDR3 is 13 amino acids. Trimming took 8 bases from V and 7 from J; bases not matched to a gene: 7. This CDR3 reads CASASGTGNEQFF. The CDR3 nucleotides are TGCGCCAGTGCGAGCGGGACAGGGAATGAGCAGTTCTTC.

CDR3 nucleotides: TGTGCCAGCACTGTAGCGGGAGTGCAGGAGACCCAGTACTTC. This sequence encodes CASTVAGVQETQYF. V and J are TRBV2 and TRBJ2-5; 9 bases map to TRBD2. In germline, CDR1 is SNHLY, CDR2 FYNNEI. The V gene end was trimmed by 7 bases and the J gene end by 5 bases; junction bases not matched to a gene: 8. This CDR3 is 14 amino acids long.

The chain combines TRBV7-2 with TRBJ2-7; 11 bases match TRBD2. Germline V gene lookup returns CDR1 SGHTA and CDR2 FQGNSA. This CDR3 spans 15 amino acids. Trimming cost V 0 bases and J 2 bases; bases outside gene matches: 0. The CDR3 here is CASSLAGLAAYEQYF. The CDR3 coding sequence is TGTGCCAGCAGCTTAGCGGGACTAGCGGCCTACGAGCAGTACTTC.

The gene calls are TRBV2 and TRBJ2-7; the D is unclear. Germline assignment: CDR1 SNHLY and CDR2 FYNNEI. The CDR3 spans 12 residues. V dropped 4 bases and J dropped 2 bases, with 6 bases sitting between them. The CDR3 reads CASSVVPYEQYF. DNA for the CDR3: TGTGCCAGCAGTGTAGTCCCCTACGAGCAGTACTTC.

V and J are TRBV25-1 and TRBJ1-1; the D is unclear. This CDR3 contains 14 residues. In germline, CDR1 is MGHDK, CDR2 SYGVNS. Trimming removed 2 bases at V and 4 bases at J, with 11 bases between. CDR3 residues: CASSEEGIGTEAFF. DNA of the CDR3: TGTGCCAGCAGTGAAGAAGGTATCGGCACTGAAGCTTTCTTT.

In the case of this clone: Other DNA sequences in the same sample also yield this CDR3. The rearrangement joins TRBV7-9 to TRBJ2-7, with 9 bases identical to TRBD2. The CDR3 runs 14 residues. Germline V gene data show CDR1 as SEHNR and CDR2 as FQNEAQ (reference sequence). V lost 3 bases, J lost 4 bases, and 4 bases stayed unmatched. The chain's CDR3 is CASSLTSGTYEQYF. In DNA, the CDR3 is TGTGCCAGCAGCTTGACTAGCGGAACTTACGAGCAGTACTTC.

This clone was counted between two and nine times. The V and J genes are TRBV2 and TRBJ1-1; 7 bases align to TRBD1. Germline loops: CDR1 SNHLY, CDR2 FYNNEI. This CDR3 comprises 13 residues. The J segment lost 5 bases and the V segment lost 6 bases, leaving 6 bases of the junction unmatched. The CDR3 sequence is CASSPGGSTEAFF. The CDR3 nucleotides are TGTGCCAGCAGCCCAGGGGGTAGTACTGAAGCTTTCTTT.

V and J are TRBV9 and TRBJ2-6; D is undetermined. This CDR3 contains 13 residues. Germline V gene lookup returns CDR1 SGDLS and CDR2 YYNGEE. V was cut by 3 bases and J by 4 bases, with 5 bases left in between. Written as DNA, the CDR3 is TGTGCCAGCAGCGCCGGGGGGGCCAACGTCCTGACTTTC. Its translation: CASSAGGANVLTF.

J is TRBJ1-4 and V is TRBV9; D gene uncertain. Germline CDR1 reads SGDLS; CDR2 reads YYNGEE. The V end lost 0 bases, the J end lost 7 bases, and 10 bases lay between the germline ends. This CDR3 is built from 14 residues. CDR3 coding DNA: TGTGCCAGCAGCGTAGCAAGAGAGGGTGAAAAACTGTTTTTT. Translated: CASSVAREGEKLFF.

The V call is TRBV5-1, the J call TRBJ2-2, with 9 bases identical to TRBD2. This CDR3 spans 19 amino acids. The V gene end was trimmed by 5 bases and the J gene end by 3 bases; junction bases not matched to a gene: 17. Germline V gene data show CDR1 as SGHRS and CDR2 as YFSETQ. DNA of the CDR3: TGCGCCAGCAGAAGACGGCCAGATAGCGGGAGTTCAGACACCGGGGAGCTGTTTTTT. As protein: CASRRRPDSGSSDTGELFF.

The chain combines TRBV6-5 with TRBJ2-3, with D possibly matching TRBD1 (6 bases). Trimming cost V 6 bases and J 1 base, with 14 bases left between them. The CDR3 contains 15 residues. Germline V gene data show CDR1 as MNHEY and CDR2 as SVGAGI. The DNA for the CDR3 is TGTGCCAGCAGGAGAGCAGGGGTACGCACAGATACGCAGTATTTT. Protein product: CASRRAGVRTDTQYF.

The V gene is TRBV15, the J gene TRBJ2-3; the D gene is possibly TRBD1 (5 bases). Per the germline V gene, CDR1 is LNHNV and CDR2 is YYDKDF (reference sequence). This CDR3 comprises 15 residues. V lost 3 bases to trimming and J lost 2 bases, with 12 bases between them. The CDR3 nucleotides are TGTGCCACCAGCAGGATAGACAGAGACACAGATACGCAGTATTTT. It is translated as CATSRIDRDTDTQYF. The whole variable domain, filled in from reference TRBV15 and TRBJ2-3, reads DAMVIQNPRYQVTQFGKPVTLSCSQTLNHNVMYWYQQKSSQAPKLLFHYYDKDFNNEADTPDNFQSRRPNTSFCFLDIRSPGLGDTAMYLCATSRIDRDTDTQYFGPGTRLTVL.

V and J are TRBV27 and TRBJ1-4; D perhaps matches TRBD1 (5 bases). V was cut by 2 bases and J by 0 bases, with 13 bases left in between. Germline V gene lookup returns CDR1 MNHEY and CDR2 SMNVEV (reference sequence). The CDR3 covers 17 residues. CDR3 residues: CASSLRSRATTNEKLFF. For the CDR3, the DNA is TGTGCCAGCAGTTTAAGGTCCAGGGCCACAACTAATGAAAAACTGTTTTTT.

This clone was seen a single time. The V gene is TRBV27, the J gene TRBJ1-4; 10 nucleotides match TRBD1. The CDR3 contains 16 residues. Per the germline V gene, CDR1 is MNHEY and CDR2 is SMNVEV (reference sequence). V trimming: 5 bases; J trimming: 8 bases; junction bases outside the gene matches: 11. The CDR3 DNA reads as TGTGCCAGCAGTCAACTCCGGGACAGGGGTGCCGAAAAACTGTTTTTT. Protein sequence: CASSQLRDRGAEKLFF.

This chain's CDR3 is CASSLRGARNEQFF. DNA of the CDR3: TGTGCCAGCAGCTTGCGGGGGGCCAGGAATGAGCAGTTCTTC. This sequence joins TRBV7-8 and TRBJ2-1, with 8 bases fitting TRBD2. Germline CDR1 and CDR2: SGHVS and FQNEAQ. This CDR3 has 14 residues. V trimming: 3 bases; J trimming: 7 bases; junction bases outside the gene matches: 5.

The V and J genes are TRBV11-2 and TRBJ2-1; D uncertain. Trimming took 2 bases from V and 9 from J, leaving 8 bases between them. The CDR3 consists of 12 residues. CDR1 and CDR2 (germline): SGHAT, FQNNGV. CDR3 sequence: CASSLSQVEQFF. Written as DNA, the CDR3 is TGTGCCAGCAGCTTAAGCCAGGTTGAGCAGTTCTTC.

V gene TRBV18 combines with J gene TRBJ1-3, with a possible D match to TRBD1 (5 bases). Deletions cut 0 bases from V and 4 bases from J, with 10 bases between. This CDR3 has 15 residues. CDR1 and CDR2 (germline): KGHSH, LQKENI. The CDR3 protein is CASSPPGEPGNTIYF. CDR3 coding DNA: TGTGCCAGCTCACCACCGGGGGAACCAGGAAACACCATATATTTT. Supplemented by reference TRBV18 and TRBJ1-3, the full variable domain reads NAGVMQNPRHLVRRRGQEARLRCSPMKGHSHVYWYRQLPEEGLKFMVYLQKENIIDESGMPKERFSAEFPKEGPSILRIQQVVRGDSAAYFCASSPPGEPGNTIYFGEGSWLTVV.

This sequence joins TRBV6-5 and TRBJ1-2; 7 positions agree with TRBD1. The CDR3 runs 12 residues. The germline gives CDR1 MNHEY, CDR2 SVGAGI. Unmatched junction bases numbered 4, after V lost 6 bases and J lost 6 bases. The CDR3, as DNA: TGTGCCAGCAGGGGACAGAACCATGGCTACACCTTC. Amino acids: CASRGQNHGYTF.

Details on this clone: One junction end does not reproduce the germline sequence, and a read error may be involved. Additional DNA sequences in this sample encode the identical CDR3. The chain carries TRBV7-9 and TRBJ1-4; 10 bases fit TRBD1. Looked up from germline, CDR1 is SEHNR and CDR2 is FQNEAQ (reference sequence). This CDR3 comprises 17 residues. The CDR3 spells CASSSRRDRGTNEKLFF. The CDR3 DNA reads TGTGCCAGCAGCTCCAGGAGGGACAGGGGAACTAATGAAAAATTGTTTTTT. The whole variable domain, filled in from reference TRBV7-9 and TRBJ1-4, reads DTGVSQNPRHKITKRGQNVTFRCDPISEHNRLYWYRQTLGQGPEFLTYFQNEAQLEKSRLLSDRFSAERPKGSFSTLEIQRTEQGDSAMYLCASSSRRDRGTNEKLFFGSGTQLSVL.

V is TRBV4-1 and J is TRBJ1-1; possibly TRBD1 for D (6 bases). CDR1 is MGHRA, CDR2 YSYEKL, per germline. The ends were cut back, 5 bases at V and 0 bases at J, with 10 bases in the middle. This CDR3 is built from 14 residues. CDR3 nucleotide sequence: TGCGCCAGCAGCAGGGGGACGGTGAACACTGAAGCTTTCTTT. Amino acids: CASSRGTVNTEAFF.

This clone came up a few times. The rearrangement links TRBV28 to TRBJ1-4; no reliable D call. The CDR3 consists of 12 residues. The V gene's germline CDR1 is MDHEN and CDR2 SYDVKM. The V gene lost 1 base and the J gene lost 8 bases, with 5 bases spanning the gap. The CDR3 sequence: CASSLSGEKLFF. Written as DNA, the CDR3 is TGTGCCAGCAGTTTATCCGGGGAAAAACTGTTTTTT.

This rearrangement joins TRBV30 to TRBJ1-4; 11 nucleotides line up with TRBD1. Germline CDR1 and CDR2: GTSNPN and SVGIG (reference sequence). The CDR3 has 14 amino acids. The V segment lost 3 bases and the J segment 10 bases; nucleotides outside the gene matches: 7. In DNA, the CDR3 is TGTGCCTGGAGCGCCGGGACAGGGGGTAGAAAACTGTTTTTT. This sequence encodes CAWSAGTGGRKLFF.